These 14 T cell receptor beta chains share one sample of origin, sequenced in a study of blood T cell repertoires in COVID-19. TCRdb's table, derived via immunoSEQ multiplex PCR, lists solely in-frame clones and lacks some. This table has over 95,000 clones, approximately 88% appearing once. The specimen was peripheral blood. Receptors were obtained from a woman aged 35 to 49 with acute or convalescent COVID-19.

The rearrangement links TRBV30 to TRBJ2-2; a possible D gene is TRBD2 (6 bases). The germline V and J ends were trimmed by 5 bases and 7 bases, with 11 bases remaining between them. The CDR3 loop spans 12 amino acids. CDR1 GTSNPN and CDR2 SVGIG come from the germline V gene (reference sequence). The CDR3 loop is CAWGQGLGELFF. The CDR3 coding sequence is TGTGCCTGGGGCCAGGGACTCGGGGAGCTGTTTTTT.

This clone has just a few counts. The rearrangement links TRBV6-5 to TRBJ2-7; D possibly corresponds to TRBD2 (5 bases). The V gene lost 4 bases and the J gene lost 6 bases, with 13 bases spanning the gap. This CDR3 comprises 13 residues. Per the germline V gene, CDR1 is MNHEY and CDR2 is SVGAGI. CDR3 loop: CASSSGLTTEQYF. The CDR3 DNA sequence: TGTGCCAGCAGTTCAGGACTGACTACCGAGCAGTACTTC.

This clone was seen once. The J gene is TRBJ1-1, the V gene TRBV21-1; TRBD1, as called in the table, went unchecked against the DNA. TRBV21-1 is given as a pseudogene. The CDR3 sequence is 16 residues long. In nucleotides, the CDR3 is TGTGCCAGCAGCACCCCAAGCCCTCCCAGGATCCCTGAAGCTTTCTTT. It encodes CASSTPSPPRIPEAFF.

The rearrangement links TRBV9 to TRBJ2-3; TRBD2 agrees at 9 bases. V lost 4 bases, J lost 5 bases, and 8 bases stayed unmatched. Germline values: CDR1 SGDLS, CDR2 YYNGEE. The CDR3 sequence is 15 residues long. CDR3 bases: TGTGCCAGCAGCCCCGACACTAGCGGGCGAGATACGCAGTATTTT. Protein product: CASSPDTSGRDTQYF.

The chain carries TRBV18 and TRBJ2-7; TRBD1 might be the D (6 bases). Germline values: CDR1 KGHSH, CDR2 LQKENI. The CDR3 runs to 14 residues. With 3 bases removed from V and 3 bases from J, the gap between germline ends came to 12 bases. This chain's CDR3 is CASSPRQGHYEQYF. CDR3 DNA sequence: TGTGCCAGCTCACCCCGGCAGGGGCACTACGAGCAGTACTTC.

The chain is built from TRBV5-1 and TRBJ2-1; 7 bases are shared with TRBD2. V shed 4 bases and J 6 bases; nucleotides not matched to a gene: 4. This CDR3 region has 13 residues. CDR1 SGHRS and CDR2 YFSETQ come from the germline V gene. The chain's CDR3 is CASSHPGGNEQFF. CDR3 in DNA: TGCGCCAGCAGCCACCCGGGGGGCAATGAGCAGTTCTTC.

The chain has TRBV24-1 and TRBJ2-1; D might be TRBD2 (6 bases). The CDR3 length is 16 residues. Germline CDR1 reads KGHDR; CDR2 reads SFDVKD. Trimming took 5 bases from V and 0 from J, leaving 13 bases between them. CDR3 in amino acids: CATSVGGVSSYNEQFF. CDR3 coding DNA: TGTGCCACCAGTGTCGGCGGGGTGAGCTCCTACAATGAGCAGTTCTTC.

The chain joins TRBV5-5 to TRBJ1-2, with 9 bases matching TRBD1. The CDR3 is made up of 12 amino acids. Germline CDR1 and CDR2: SGHKS and YYEKEE (reference sequence). V lost 5 bases to trimming and J lost 6 bases; unmatched junction nucleotides: 2. CDR3 coding DNA: TGTGCCAGCAGGAGGACAGGGGATGGCTACACCTTC. This sequence encodes CASRRTGDGYTF. The full variable domain, rest sourced from reference TRBV5-5 and TRBJ1-2, is DAGVTQSPTHLIKTRGQQVTLRCSPISGHKSVSWYQQVLGQGPQFIFQYYEKEERGRGNFPDRFSARQFPNYSSELNVNALLLGDSALYLCASRRTGDGYTFGSGTRLTVV.

The chain links TRBV7-9 to TRBJ1-2; 7 nucleotides line up with TRBD1. CDR1 is SEHNR, CDR2 FQNEAQ, per germline (reference sequence). With V trimmed by 5 bases and J by 6 bases, 6 bases remained unmatched. The CDR3 loop spans 13 amino acids. CDR3 DNA: TGTGCCAGCAGCCCAAGAGGGGGCAATGGCTACACCTTC. Protein product: CASSPRGGNGYTF.

CDR3: CGRRGPGDDTQYF. The CDR3 DNA follows: TGCGGGAGGAGGGGGCCGGGGGACGATACGCAGTATTTT. V is TRBV29-1 and J is TRBJ2-3, with D possibly being TRBD1 (7 bases). CDR1 is SQVTM, CDR2 ANQGSEA, per germline. CDR3 size: 13 residues.

The chain recombines TRBV6-2 or TRBV6-3 with TRBJ2-1, with 8 bases fitting TRBD1. V lost 5 bases to trimming and J lost 1 base; unmatched junction nucleotides: 4. Germline lookup yields CDR1 MNHEY and CDR2 SVGEGT. CDR3 length: 15 amino acids. The DNA for the CDR3 is TGTGCCAGCAGTGCCCACAGGGGGTCCTACAATGAGCAGTTCTTC. It translates to CASSAHRGSYNEQFF.

This chain links TRBV7-2 with TRBJ2-3; 13 nucleotides match TRBD2. CDR1 is SGHTA and CDR2 is FQGNSA in the germline V gene. The CDR3 is made up of 16 amino acids. The ends lost 6 bases at V and 1 base at J; junction bases unmatched: 4. CDR3 in DNA: TGTGCCAGCAGTCGGGGGACTAGCGGGGGCACAGATACGCAGTATTTT. Encoded protein: CASSRGTSGGTDTQYF.

This chain links TRBV4-3 with TRBJ1-2, with 7 bases that match TRBD1. The CDR3 has 16 residues. The V gene end was trimmed by 5 bases and the J gene end by 3 bases; junction bases not matched to a gene: 12. Germline CDR1 LGHNA, CDR2 YSLEER. This CDR3 reads CASSNLGSRGDYGYTF. As DNA, the CDR3 is TGCGCCAGCAGCAACCTTGGGAGCAGGGGGGACTATGGCTACACCTTC.

The chain links TRBV4-3 to TRBJ2-5; tentatively, D is TRBD1 (6 bases). The CDR3 is made up of 14 amino acids. V lost 4 bases and J lost 5, with 14 bases in between. Germline V CDR1 and CDR2: LGHNA, YSLEER. DNA for the CDR3: TGCGCCAGCAGCCCCCAGGGGAGCGGTGAGACCCAGTACTTC. Residues: CASSPQGSGETQYF.